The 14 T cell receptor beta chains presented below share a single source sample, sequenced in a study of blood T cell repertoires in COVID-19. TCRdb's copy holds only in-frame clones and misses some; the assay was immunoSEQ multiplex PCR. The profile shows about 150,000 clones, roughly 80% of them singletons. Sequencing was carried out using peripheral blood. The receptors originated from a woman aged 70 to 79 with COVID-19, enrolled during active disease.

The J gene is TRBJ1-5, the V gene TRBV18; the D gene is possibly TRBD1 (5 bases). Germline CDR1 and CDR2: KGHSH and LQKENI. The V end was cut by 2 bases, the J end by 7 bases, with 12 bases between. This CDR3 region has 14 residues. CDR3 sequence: CASSPGGEGQPQHF. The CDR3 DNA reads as TGTGCCAGCTCACCAGGAGGGGAAGGGCAGCCCCAGCATTTT. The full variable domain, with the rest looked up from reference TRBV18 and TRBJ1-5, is NAGVMQNPRHLVRRRGQEARLRCSPMKGHSHVYWYRQLPEEGLKFMVYLQKENIIDESGMPKERFSAEFPKEGPSILRIQQVVRGDSAAYFCASSPGGEGQPQHFGDGTRLSIL.

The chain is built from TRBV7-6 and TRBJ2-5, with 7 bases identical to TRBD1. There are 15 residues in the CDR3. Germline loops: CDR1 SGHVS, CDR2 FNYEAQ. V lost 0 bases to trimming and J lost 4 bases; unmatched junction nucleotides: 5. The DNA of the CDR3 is TGTGCCAGCAGCTTAGCAAACAACAGGGGAGAGACCCAGTACTTC. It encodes CASSLANNRGETQYF.

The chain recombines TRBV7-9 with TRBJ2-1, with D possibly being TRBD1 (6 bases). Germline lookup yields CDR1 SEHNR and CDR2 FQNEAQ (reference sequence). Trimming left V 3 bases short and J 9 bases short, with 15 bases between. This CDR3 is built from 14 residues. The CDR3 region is CASSLDSSSAEQFF. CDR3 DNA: TGTGCCAGCAGCTTGGACAGCAGTTCTGCTGAGCAGTTCTTC.

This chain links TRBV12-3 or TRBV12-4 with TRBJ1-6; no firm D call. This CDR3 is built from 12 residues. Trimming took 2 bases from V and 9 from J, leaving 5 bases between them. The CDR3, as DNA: TGTGCCAGCAGTTTATTCGGTTCACCCCTCCACTTT. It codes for CASSLFGSPLHF.

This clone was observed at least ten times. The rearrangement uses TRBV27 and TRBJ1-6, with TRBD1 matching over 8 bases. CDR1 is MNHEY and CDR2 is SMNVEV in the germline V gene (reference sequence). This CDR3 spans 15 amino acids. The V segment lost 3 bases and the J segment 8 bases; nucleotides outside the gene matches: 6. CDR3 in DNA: TGTGCCAGCAGTTTCCACCGGGACAGGCATTCACCCCTCCACTTT. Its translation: CASSFHRDRHSPLHF.

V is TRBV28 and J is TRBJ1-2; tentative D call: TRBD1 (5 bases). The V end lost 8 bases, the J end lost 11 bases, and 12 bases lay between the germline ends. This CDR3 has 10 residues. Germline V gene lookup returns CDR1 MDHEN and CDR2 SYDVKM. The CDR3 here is CASGRQGYTF. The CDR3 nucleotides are TGTGCCAGCGGCCGGCAGGGTTACACCTTC.

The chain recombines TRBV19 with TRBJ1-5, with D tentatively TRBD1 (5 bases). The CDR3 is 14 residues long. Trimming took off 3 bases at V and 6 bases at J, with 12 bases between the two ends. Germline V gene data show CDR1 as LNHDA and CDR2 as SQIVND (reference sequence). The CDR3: CASSIRGETQPQHF. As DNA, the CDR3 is TGTGCCAGTAGTATTCGGGGGGAAACTCAGCCCCAGCATTTT.

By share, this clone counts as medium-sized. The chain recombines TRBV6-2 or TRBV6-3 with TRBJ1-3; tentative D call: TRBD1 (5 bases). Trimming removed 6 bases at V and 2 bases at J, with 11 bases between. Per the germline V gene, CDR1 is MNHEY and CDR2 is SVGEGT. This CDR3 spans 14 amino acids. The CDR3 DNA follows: TGTGCCAGCAGCCCGGACACCCCTGGAAACACCATATATTTT. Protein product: CASSPDTPGNTIYF.

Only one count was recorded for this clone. DNA for the CDR3: TGTGCCTGGAGTCCCGGTTACAATGAAAAACTGTTTTTT. Translating it yields CAWSPGYNEKLFF. The rearrangement uses TRBV30 and TRBJ1-4; D gene ambiguous. The CDR3 runs 13 residues. Germline V gene sequence: CDR1 GTSNPN, CDR2 SVGIG (reference sequence). V dropped 2 bases and J dropped 5 bases, with 9 bases sitting between them.

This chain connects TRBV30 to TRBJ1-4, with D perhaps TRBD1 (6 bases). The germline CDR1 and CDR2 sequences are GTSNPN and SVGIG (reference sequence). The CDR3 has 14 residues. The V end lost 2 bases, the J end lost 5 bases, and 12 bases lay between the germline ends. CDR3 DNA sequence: TGTGCCTGGAGTTATGGGGGGGCGAATGAAAAACTGTTTTTT. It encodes CAWSYGGANEKLFF.

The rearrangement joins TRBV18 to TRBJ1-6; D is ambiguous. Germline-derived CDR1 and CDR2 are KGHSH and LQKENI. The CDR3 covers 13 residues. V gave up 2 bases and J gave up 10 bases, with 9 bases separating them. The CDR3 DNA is TGTGCCAGCTCACCAGGGGAGTGGTCACCCCTCCACTTT. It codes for CASSPGEWSPLHF.

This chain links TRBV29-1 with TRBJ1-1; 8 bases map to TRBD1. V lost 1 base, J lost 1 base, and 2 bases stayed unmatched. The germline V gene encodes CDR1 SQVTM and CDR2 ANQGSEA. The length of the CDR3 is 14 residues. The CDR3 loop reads CSVEVGTGNTEAFF. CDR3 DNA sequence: TGCAGCGTTGAAGTCGGGACAGGGAACACTGAAGCTTTCTTT.

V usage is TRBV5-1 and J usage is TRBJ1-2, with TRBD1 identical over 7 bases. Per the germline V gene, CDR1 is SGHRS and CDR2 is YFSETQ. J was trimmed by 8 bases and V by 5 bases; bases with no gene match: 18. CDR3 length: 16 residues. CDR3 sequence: CASRPIRKQGIEGYTF. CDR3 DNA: TGCGCCAGCAGGCCAATACGGAAACAGGGGATAGAGGGCTACACCTTC.

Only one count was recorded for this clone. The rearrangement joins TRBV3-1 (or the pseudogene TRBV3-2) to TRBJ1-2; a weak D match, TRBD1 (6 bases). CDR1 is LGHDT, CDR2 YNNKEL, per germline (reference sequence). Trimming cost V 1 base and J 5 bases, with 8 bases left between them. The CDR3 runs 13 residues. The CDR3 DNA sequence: TGTGCCAGCAGCCAAGCGGACAGTTATGGCTACACCTTC. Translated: CASSQADSYGYTF.